Reported below is one T cell receptor beta chain. The table came from immunoSEQ multiplex PCR; TCRdb's copy has only in-frame clones and leaves some out. The data hold 85,000 to 100,000 clones, with around nine tenths observed a single time. This entry comes from a study of blood T cell repertoires in COVID-19. The CDR3 length is 16 residues. V was pared by 4 bases and J by 2 bases, with 6 bases of the junction left unmatched. From germline, CDR1 is SGDLS and CDR2 YYNGEE. The origin of this receptor is a man aged 50 or older with COVID-19, enrolled during active disease. The sequenced material came from peripheral blood. The V and J genes are TRBV9 and TRBJ1-3, with TRBD1 matching 10 bases. DNA for the CDR3: TGTGCCAGCAGCTTCAAGGACAGGGGGGCTGGAAACACCATATATTTT. Amino acids: CASSFKDRGAGNTIYF.